Following are 23 T cell receptor beta chains from one sample sequenced in a study of blood T cell repertoires in COVID-19 (dated by TCRdb to 2019 to 2021). The library was obtained by the immunoSEQ multiplex PCR assay. What TCRdb holds here is the immuneACCESS table cut down to in-frame rearrangements. Part of the clones is not present; checked against another copy, under half of the missing clones reflect an unresolved V gene, and the others are unexplained. Within this sample are roughly 200,000 clones, with approximately 85% of them counted one time only. The top ten constitute under 9.5% of the sample. The sequencing sample was made of peripheral blood. Receptor source: a woman aged 55-70 years with acute or convalescent COVID-19.

J is TRBJ1-1 and V is TRBV19, with 10 positions matching TRBD1. The V and J ends lost 8 bases and 5 bases, in that order; junction bases with no gene match: 8. Germline V gene data show CDR1 as LNHDA and CDR2 as SQIVND (reference sequence). This CDR3 has 14 residues. CDR3 protein: CASRAQDRGTEAFF. CDR3 nucleotide sequence: TGTGCCAGTCGGGCTCAGGACAGGGGGACTGAAGCTTTCTTT.

This chain links TRBV19 with TRBJ2-5; possible D gene TRBD2, 6 bases. Trimming shortened V by 4 bases and J by 1 base, and 16 bases separated the two germline ends. Germline CDR1 and CDR2: LNHDA and SQIVND (reference sequence). This CDR3 comprises 16 residues. The CDR3 DNA reads TGTGCCAGTAGTACCGGGGCGGGACTCCTCCAAGAGACCCAGTACTTC. Amino acid sequence: CASSTGAGLLQETQYF.

The CDR3 DNA reads TGCAGCGCCTCCCTAGCTCTCTCCCCCAATGAGCAGTTCTTC. Translation gives CSASLALSPNEQFF. The chain is built from TRBV29-1 and TRBJ2-1, with D maybe TRBD2 (5 bases). V was pared by 7 bases and J by 6 bases, with 19 bases between. Germline lookup yields CDR1 SQVTM and CDR2 ANQGSEA. CDR3 size: 14 residues.

V and J are TRBV2 and TRBJ1-4; no clear D. V lost 4 bases and J 1 base, leaving 19 bases between the germline ends. From germline, CDR1 is SNHLY and CDR2 FYNNEI. This CDR3 contains 18 residues. The CDR3 nucleotides are TGTGCCAGCAGTGCTGAGGAACAACCCGATGGAACTAATGAAAAACTGTTTTTT. It is translated as CASSAEEQPDGTNEKLFF.

J is TRBJ1-6 and V is TRBV6-1; D is ambiguous. CDR3 length equals 13 residues. Germline CDR1 is MNHNS and CDR2 is SASEGT. Trimming shortened V by 2 bases and J by 7 bases, and 6 bases separated the two germline ends. The CDR3 sequence is CASSEQRNSPLHF. In DNA form, the CDR3 reads TGTGCCAGCAGTGAACAGCGGAATTCACCCCTCCACTTT.

The chain combines TRBV10-1 with TRBJ1-1; D perhaps matches TRBD1 (6 bases). This CDR3 contains 14 residues. Germline lookup yields CDR1 WNHNN and CDR2 SYGVQD (reference sequence). Trimming took off 3 bases at V and 3 bases at J, with 11 bases between the two ends. CDR3: CASSEWGQDTEAFF. The CDR3 bases are TGCGCCAGCAGTGAATGGGGGCAGGACACTGAAGCTTTCTTT.

The chain has TRBV6-2 or TRBV6-3 and TRBJ1-1; D is possibly TRBD1 (5 bases). Trimming shortened V by 3 bases and J by 1 base, and 6 bases separated the two germline ends. The germline gives CDR1 MNHEY, CDR2 SVGEGT. The CDR3 spans 13 residues. The CDR3 nucleotides are TGTGCCAGCAGTTATACAGGGAACACTGAAGCTTTCTTT. It encodes CASSYTGNTEAFF.

CDR3 loop: CASSLARELAVTYEQYF. For the CDR3, the DNA is TGTGCCAGCAGCTTGGCGCGGGAATTAGCGGTAACCTACGAGCAGTACTTC. The gene calls are TRBV5-5 and TRBJ2-7, with D tentatively TRBD2 (6 bases). Germline V gene data show CDR1 as SGHKS and CDR2 as YYEKEE (reference sequence). This CDR3 spans 17 amino acids. The V gene lost 0 bases and the J gene lost 2 bases, with 18 bases spanning the gap. The full variable domain, its missing parts supplied by reference TRBV5-5 and TRBJ2-7, is DAGVTQSPTHLIKTRGQQVTLRCSPISGHKSVSWYQQVLGQGPQFIFQYYEKEERGRGNFPDRFSARQFPNYSSELNVNALLLGDSALYLCASSLARELAVTYEQYFGPGTRLTVT.

J is TRBJ2-2 and V is TRBV2; D may be TRBD1 (5 bases). The CDR3 spans 14 residues. Between the trimmed V and J ends, which lost 2 bases and 6 bases, there was a span of 10 bases. CDR1 and CDR2 (germline): SNHLY, FYNNEI. CDR3: CASSELGAPGELFF. The CDR3 DNA sequence: TGTGCCAGCAGTGAACTTGGGGCCCCCGGGGAGCTGTTTTTT.

This clone was counted at least ten times. V is TRBV3-1 (or the pseudogene TRBV3-2) and J is TRBJ2-1; the match to TRBD2 covers 7 bases. Trimming cost V 6 bases and J 2 bases; bases outside gene matches: 7. Germline CDR1 reads LGHDT; CDR2 reads YNNKEL (reference sequence). The CDR3 spans 15 residues. Here the CDR3 DNA reads TGTGCCAGCAGTCTATCCGGGACTACCTACAATGAGCAGTTCTTC. It is translated as CASSLSGTTYNEQFF.

The chain recombines TRBV2 with TRBJ2-1; D is undetermined. Trimming took off 6 bases at V and 4 bases at J, with 4 bases between the two ends. The CDR3 spans 11 residues. Germline V gene sequence: CDR1 SNHLY, CDR2 FYNNEI. In DNA, the CDR3 is TGTGCCAGCAGACAGTACAATGAGCAGTTCTTC. Translated, it gives CASRQYNEQFF. The complete variable domain, with remaining parts taken from reference TRBV2 and TRBJ2-1, reads EPEVTQTPSHQVTQMGQEVILRCVPISNHLYFYWYRQILGQKVEFLVSFYNNEISEKSEIFDDQFSVERPDGSNFTLKIRSTKLEDSAMYFCASRQYNEQFFGPGTRLTVL.

This clone was seen a few times. The rearrangement joins TRBV5-4 to TRBJ2-3, with 10 bases fitting TRBD2. Germline V gives CDR1 SGHNT, CDR2 YYREEE (reference sequence). V shed 0 bases and J 11 bases; nucleotides not matched to a gene: 3. The length of the CDR3 is 13 residues. CDR3 nucleotide sequence: TGTGCCAGCAGCTTGGGGGGACTAGCGCTGCAGTATTTT. This gives the protein CASSLGGLALQYF.

J is TRBJ2-1 and V is TRBV11-2; D remains ambiguous. Trimming shortened V by 5 bases and J by 0 bases, and 14 bases separated the two germline ends. Germline V gene lookup returns CDR1 SGHAT and CDR2 FQNNGV. This CDR3 is 16 amino acids long. The CDR3 nucleotides are TGTGCCAGCAGCACCCGCAACCCCAGCTCCTACAATGAGCAGTTCTTC. Its translation is CASSTRNPSSYNEQFF.

The chain combines TRBV10-1 with TRBJ1-3, with D unclear. CDR3 length: 16 residues. In germline, CDR1 is WNHNN, CDR2 SYGVQD (reference sequence). V was clipped by 2 bases and J by 3 bases, with 14 bases between them. As DNA, the CDR3 is TGCGCCAGCAGTGAGCATCGGCGAGGAAGTGGAAACACCATATATTTT. Its protein is CASSEHRRGSGNTIYF.

A single count supports this clone. This chain's CDR3 is CASSRHGVTGELFF. The CDR3 nucleotides are TGTGCCAGCAGCCGCCACGGGGTAACCGGGGAGCTGTTTTTT. V usage is TRBV3-1 (or the pseudogene TRBV3-2) and J usage is TRBJ2-2, with D possibly being TRBD2 (5 bases). V lost 4 bases to trimming and J lost 5 bases, with 11 bases between them. The CDR3 has 14 residues. Germline assignment: CDR1 LGHDT and CDR2 YNNKEL (reference sequence).

The rearrangement links TRBV29-1 to TRBJ2-5, with 13 bases matching TRBD2. This CDR3 comprises 14 residues. Per germline, CDR1 SQVTM and CDR2 ANQGSEA. J gave up 6 bases and V 6 bases, and 7 bases lay outside the gene matches. CDR3 nucleotide sequence: TGCAGCGTGACACCGGGACTAGCGGGGAAGACCCAGTACTTC. This gives the protein CSVTPGLAGKTQYF.

This chain connects TRBV27 to TRBJ2-1; perhaps TRBD2 as D (5 bases). CDR1 is MNHEY, CDR2 SMNVEV, per germline (reference sequence). The CDR3 runs to 14 residues. Trimming pared 8 bases from V and 5 bases from J, leaving 16 bases between. This CDR3 reads CASLPTGLDNEQFF. DNA for the CDR3: TGTGCCAGCCTCCCTACCGGACTCGACAATGAGCAGTTCTTC.

V gene TRBV5-4 combines with J gene TRBJ1-1; 9 bases are a match to TRBD1. Germline lookup yields CDR1 SGHNT and CDR2 YYREEE (reference sequence). The CDR3 runs 13 residues. J gave up 1 base and V 9 bases, and 4 bases lay outside the gene matches. In DNA, the CDR3 is TGTGCCACGGAGGGACAGGGGAACACTGAAGCTTTCTTT. This encodes CATEGQGNTEAFF.

The rearrangement joins TRBV6-1 to TRBJ1-3, with a possible D match to TRBD1 (5 bases). V was shortened by 3 bases and J by 0 bases, with 12 bases between the two germline ends. This CDR3 has 16 residues. Germline V lookup: CDR1 MNHNS, CDR2 SASEGT. CDR3 region: CASSDNRPSSGNTIYF. The DNA for the CDR3 is TGTGCCAGCAGTGATAACAGGCCCTCCTCTGGAAACACCATATATTTT.

The chain carries TRBV19 and TRBJ2-2, with 13 bases aligning to TRBD2. CDR3 length: 15 residues. V lost 4 bases, J lost 7 bases, and 3 bases stayed unmatched. Germline values: CDR1 LNHDA, CDR2 SQIVND (reference sequence). For the CDR3, the DNA is TGTGCCAGTAGTAGGACTAGCGGGAGAGTCGGGGAGCTGTTTTTT. This encodes CASSRTSGRVGELFF. Combining the CDR3 with reference TRBV19 and TRBJ2-2 gives the whole variable domain DGGITQSPKYLFRKEGQNVTLSCEQNLNHDAMYWYRQDPGQGLRLIYYSQIVNDFQKGDIAEGYSVSREKKESFPLTVTSAQKNPTAFYLCASSRTSGRVGELFFGEGSRLTVL.

Details on this clone: At one of its ends the junction is not consistent with the germline gene, which may arise from a read error. J is TRBJ2-2 and V is TRBV7-3, with a tentative D call TRBD2 (7 bases). CDR3 length equals 16 residues. Germline V lookup: CDR1 SGHTA, CDR2 FQGTGA. CDR3 loop: CASSRPQGGNAGELFF. CDR3 sequence (DNA): TGTGCCAGCAGCCGCCCACAGGGAGGGAACGCCGGGGAGCTGTTTTTT.

This clone has just a few counts. V usage is TRBV3-1 (or the pseudogene TRBV3-2) and J usage is TRBJ2-1, with D perhaps matching TRBD2 (6 bases). V was cut by 5 bases and J by 3 bases, with 14 bases left in between. CDR1 and CDR2 (germline): LGHDT, YNNKEL (reference sequence). CDR3 length: 15 residues. CDR3 protein: CASSVVGGDYNEQFF. Written as DNA, the CDR3 is TGTGCCAGCAGCGTAGTCGGAGGGGACTACAATGAGCAGTTCTTC.

The genes are TRBV19 and TRBJ1-5, with D perhaps matching TRBD1 (5 bases). V lost 0 bases and J lost 0, with 15 bases in between. Germline CDR1 is LNHDA and CDR2 is SQIVND (reference sequence). The CDR3 loop spans 18 amino acids. The CDR3 protein is CASSIDRTGLHSNQPQHF. DNA of the CDR3: TGTGCCAGTAGTATAGATCGAACAGGATTGCATAGCAATCAGCCCCAGCATTTT.